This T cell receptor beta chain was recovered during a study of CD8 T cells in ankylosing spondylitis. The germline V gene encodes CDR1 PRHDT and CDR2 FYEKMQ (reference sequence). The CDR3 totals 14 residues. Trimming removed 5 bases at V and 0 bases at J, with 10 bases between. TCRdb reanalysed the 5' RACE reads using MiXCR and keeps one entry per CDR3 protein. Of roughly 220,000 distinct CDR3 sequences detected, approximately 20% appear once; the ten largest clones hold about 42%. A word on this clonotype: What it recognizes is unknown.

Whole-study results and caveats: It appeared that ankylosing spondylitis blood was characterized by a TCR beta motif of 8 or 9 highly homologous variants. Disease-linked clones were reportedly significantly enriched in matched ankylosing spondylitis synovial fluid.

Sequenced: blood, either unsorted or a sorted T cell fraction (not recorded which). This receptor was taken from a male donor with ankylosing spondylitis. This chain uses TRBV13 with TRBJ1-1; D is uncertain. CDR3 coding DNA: TGTGCCAGCAGCCCCCCCGGCATGAACACTGAAGCTTTCTTT. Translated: CASSPPGMNTEAFF. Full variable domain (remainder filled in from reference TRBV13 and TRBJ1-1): AAGVIQSPRHLIKEKRETATLKCYPIPRHDTVYWYQQGPGQDPQFLISFYEKMQSDKGSIPDRFSAQQFSDYHSELNMSSLELGDSALYFCASSPPGMNTEAFFGQGTRLTVV.